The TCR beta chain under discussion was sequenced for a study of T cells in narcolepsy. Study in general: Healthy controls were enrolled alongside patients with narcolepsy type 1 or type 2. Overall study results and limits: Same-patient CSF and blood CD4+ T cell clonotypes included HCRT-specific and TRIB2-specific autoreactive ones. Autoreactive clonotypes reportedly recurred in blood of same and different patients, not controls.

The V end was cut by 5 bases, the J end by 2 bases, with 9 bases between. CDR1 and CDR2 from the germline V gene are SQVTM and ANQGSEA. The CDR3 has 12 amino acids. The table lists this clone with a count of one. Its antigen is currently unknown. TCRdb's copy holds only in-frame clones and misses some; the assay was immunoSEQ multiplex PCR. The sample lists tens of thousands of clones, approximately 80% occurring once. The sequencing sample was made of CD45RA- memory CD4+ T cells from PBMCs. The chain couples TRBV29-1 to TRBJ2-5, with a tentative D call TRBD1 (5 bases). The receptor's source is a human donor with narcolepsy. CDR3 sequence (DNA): TGCAGCGTTTCTCCAGGGCAAGAGACCCAGTACTTC. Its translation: CSVSPGQETQYF.